These 18 T cell receptor beta chains were all obtained from the same sample, sequenced in a study of T-cell memory formation after mild COVID-19. TCRdb re-derived calls from the 5' RACE reads in MiXCR, one entry per CDR3 protein. The sample has around 510,000 distinct CDR3 sequences, about 20% seen once. The sample was PBMCs or a T cell subset sorted from them (not recorded which). These receptors were collected from an adult woman who had mild COVID-19 (a few samples of this study predate the infection). Cell type and time point are not known.

The CDR3 sequence is CASRPRVGQLNTEAFF. DNA of the CDR3: TGTGCCAGCAGACCCCGAGTGGGACAGCTGAACACTGAAGCTTTCTTT. The J gene is TRBJ1-1, the V gene TRBV7-6; 7 nucleotides match TRBD1. V shed 6 bases, J shed 0 bases, and the junction held 10 bases outside the gene matches. The germline V gene encodes CDR1 SGHVS and CDR2 FNYEAQ. This CDR3 spans 16 amino acids.

This chain uses TRBV18 with TRBJ2-1; D might be TRBD2 (5 bases). The germline gives CDR1 KGHSH, CDR2 LQKENI. The CDR3 contains 15 residues. V was clipped by 4 bases and J by 4 bases, with 14 bases between them. CDR3 sequence: CASSLTGNPYNEQFF. In nucleotides, the CDR3 is TGTGCCAGCTCACTAACCGGGAACCCATACAATGAGCAGTTCTTC. The full variable domain, with the rest looked up from reference TRBV18 and TRBJ2-1, is NAGVMQNPRHLVRRRGQEARLRCSPMKGHSHVYWYRQLPEEGLKFMVYLQKENIIDESGMPKERFSAEFPKEGPSILRIQQVVRGDSAAYFCASSLTGNPYNEQFFGPGTRLTVL.

The V gene is TRBV6-5, the J gene TRBJ2-4; either TRBD1 or TRBD2 may supply D (5 bases each). This CDR3 is 14 amino acids long. Deletions cut 2 bases from V and 6 bases from J, with 11 bases between. From germline, CDR1 is MNHEY and CDR2 SVGAGI. The CDR3 spells CASSYRGKGNIQYF. In nucleotides, the CDR3 is TGTGCCAGCAGTTACCGGGGCAAGGGAAACATTCAGTACTTC.

V is TRBV10-3 and J is TRBJ2-6; D is possibly TRBD1 or TRBD2 (5 bases each). CDR1 is ENHRY, CDR2 SYGVKD, per germline. CDR3 length: 15 residues. V dropped 6 bases and J dropped 0 bases, with 9 bases sitting between them. In DNA form, the CDR3 reads TGTGCCATCAGGGGGACCTACTCTGGGGCCAACGTCCTGACTTTC. It yields the protein CAIRGTYSGANVLTF.

This clonotype has more than one count but fewer than ten. The V gene is TRBV24-1, the J gene TRBJ1-2; D possibly corresponds to TRBD1 (6 bases). CDR1 is KGHDR and CDR2 is SFDVKD in the germline V gene. V was pared by 4 bases and J by 2 bases, with 13 bases between. This CDR3 comprises 15 residues. In nucleotides, the CDR3 is TGTGCCACCAGTGACCCGACAGGTGGAAACTATGGCTACACCTTC. Protein sequence: CATSDPTGGNYGYTF.

In this sample, this clonotype turned up a few times. This chain joins TRBV7-9 and TRBJ1-2, with unresolved D. The CDR3 length is 19 residues. Germline CDR1 reads SEHNR; CDR2 reads FQNEAQ (reference sequence). The V gene lost 2 bases and the J gene lost 4 bases, with 26 bases spanning the gap. For the CDR3, the DNA is TGTGCCAGCAGCTTAATCCTGGCTCCCCCACTCCCCTTAGGCTATGGCTACACCTTC. Protein product: CASSLILAPPLPLGYGYTF. Full variable domain (outside the CDR3, taken from reference TRBV7-9 and TRBJ1-2): DTGVSQNPRHKITKRGQNVTFRCDPISEHNRLYWYRQTLGQGPEFLTYFQNEAQLEKSRLLSDRFSAERPKGSFSTLEIQRTEQGDSAMYLCASSLILAPPLPLGYGYTFGSGTRLTVV.

This clonotype came up once. The chain carries TRBV7-3 and TRBJ2-2; 7 nucleotides align to TRBD1. Germline CDR1 is SGHTA and CDR2 is FQGTGA. This CDR3 region has 17 residues. V was pared by 0 bases and J by 4 bases, with 8 bases of the junction left unmatched. This CDR3 reads CASSLTILTGSTGELFF. CDR3 DNA sequence: TGTGCCAGCAGCTTAACTATCCTGACAGGGTCCACCGGGGAGCTGTTTTTT.

This rearrangement joins TRBV19 to TRBJ2-7; the D gene could be TRBD1 or TRBD2 (5 bases each). V was pared by 4 bases and J by 1 base, with 11 bases between. Germline assignment: CDR1 LNHDA and CDR2 SQIVND (reference sequence). The length of the CDR3 is 14 residues. The CDR3 reads CASSNRDGSYEQYF. CDR3 bases: TGTGCCAGTAGTAACCGGGACGGATCCTACGAGCAGTACTTC.

This clonotype was seen more than once but under ten times. The V and J genes are TRBV7-8 and TRBJ1-6; D call uncertain. V shed 3 bases and J shed 8 bases, with 8 bases lying between them. This CDR3 is built from 13 residues. The germline V gene has CDR1 SGHVS and CDR2 FQNEAQ. CDR3: CASSFLQDSPLHF. The CDR3 nucleotides are TGTGCCAGCAGCTTTCTTCAAGATTCACCCCTCCACTTT.

The V gene is TRBV5-6, the J gene TRBJ1-1; 12 bases match TRBD1. This CDR3 has 17 amino acids. Trimming cost V 4 bases and J 0 bases; bases outside gene matches: 7. Germline V gene sequence: CDR1 SGHDT, CDR2 YYEEEE. The CDR3 sequence is CASSPRGTGGLNTEAFF. The CDR3 DNA reads as TGTGCCAGCAGCCCCCGGGGGACAGGGGGCCTGAACACTGAAGCTTTCTTT.

This clonotype occurred a few times. The chain is built from TRBV5-1 and TRBJ1-4, with D perhaps TRBD1 (5 bases). Germline V gives CDR1 SGHRS, CDR2 YFSETQ. Trimming took 5 bases from V and 0 from J, leaving 14 bases between them. The CDR3 spans 16 residues. The CDR3 region is CASSYWTLTTNEKLFF. CDR3 bases: TGCGCCAGCAGTTACTGGACACTTACAACTAATGAAAAACTGTTTTTT.

This chain connects TRBV18 to TRBJ2-7; D is uncertain. The V gene lost 5 bases and the J gene lost 7 bases, with 12 bases spanning the gap. The CDR3 is 12 amino acids. The V gene's germline CDR1 is KGHSH and CDR2 LQKENI. The CDR3 loop is CASSLLSGEQYF. Written as DNA, the CDR3 is TGTGCCAGCTCATTATTATCCGGTGAGCAGTACTTC.

The V call is TRBV6-6, the J call TRBJ2-1, with TRBD2 identical over 8 bases. CDR3 length: 14 amino acids. The V segment lost 8 bases and the J segment 8 bases; nucleotides outside the gene matches: 11. Germline V lookup: CDR1 MNHNY, CDR2 SVGAGI (reference sequence). The CDR3 sequence is CASQSGTSLHEQFF. The CDR3 DNA reads TGTGCCAGCCAATCCGGGACTAGTCTCCATGAGCAGTTCTTC.

The J gene is TRBJ2-1, the V gene TRBV27; possibly TRBD2 for D (5 bases). CDR1 and CDR2 (germline): MNHEY, SMNVEV (reference sequence). CDR3 size: 15 residues. V dropped 2 bases and J dropped 7 bases, with 15 bases sitting between them. The CDR3 loop is CASSLRGFRGNEQFF. CDR3 bases: TGTGCCAGCAGTTTACGAGGGTTTCGGGGAAATGAGCAGTTCTTC.

This clonotype was detected a few times. This chain links TRBV7-2 with TRBJ1-1; 10 positions match TRBD1. Germline lookup yields CDR1 SGHTA and CDR2 FQGNSA. The trim removed 5 bases at V and 10 bases at J, leaving 7 bases unmatched. The CDR3 is 13 amino acids. CDR3 region: CASSPGQGFGAFF. CDR3 DNA sequence: TGTGCCAGCAGCCCGGGACAGGGGTTCGGAGCTTTCTTT.

The chain carries TRBV5-1 and TRBJ2-3; D may be TRBD2 (5 bases). The V end lost 0 bases, the J end lost 4 bases, and 15 bases lay between the germline ends. The CDR3 has 16 residues. CDR1 and CDR2 from the germline V gene are SGHRS and YFSETQ. Here the CDR3 reads CASSLGAPGAADTQYF. CDR3 bases: TGCGCCAGCAGCTTGGGGGCCCCTGGAGCGGCAGATACGCAGTATTTT.

This clonotype was counted only a few times. The genes are TRBV28 and TRBJ1-2; D is unclear. V was pared by 8 bases and J by 2 bases, with 6 bases between. This CDR3 spans 11 amino acids. CDR1 and CDR2 from the germline V gene are MDHEN and SYDVKM. The CDR3 here is CASGINYGYTF. The CDR3 region has the DNA TGTGCCAGCGGAATCAACTATGGCTACACCTTC.

This clonotype has a handful of counts. The chain is built from TRBV9 and TRBJ2-7; perhaps D is TRBD1 or TRBD2 (7 bases each). The CDR3 spans 15 residues. The germline V gene has CDR1 SGDLS and CDR2 YYNGEE. V was clipped by 0 bases and J by 4 bases, with 14 bases between them. For the CDR3, the DNA is TGTGCCAGCAGCGTAGATCAGGGGGGGATATACGAGCAGTACTTC. Its translation: CASSVDQGGIYEQYF.